The clone carrying this TCR beta chain was recorded only once. Its matching antigen is unknown. The CDR3 has 14 residues. V lost 6 bases, J lost 3 bases, and 18 bases lay in between. Germline assignment: CDR1 SQVTM and CDR2 ANQGSEA. The sample is drawn from a study of T cells in Graves' hyperthyroidism and ophthalmopathy. Study results and limitations: Separating ophthalmopathy from stable hyperthyroidism was achieved by a 13 V-J model.

Exclusion followed for patients with uncontrolled infection, other autoimmune disease, pregnancy or lactation. RNA transcripts provided the source from which TCR beta CDR3 regions were amplified. RT-PCR in the first round (using the HTBI primer set) targeted the TCR CDR3. TCRdb processed the multiplex PCR reads anew with MiXCR; each CDR3 protein has one entry. The data contain a few hundred thousand distinct CDR3 sequences, 15% to 19% of them singletons. This receptor was obtained from a woman younger than 45 with Graves' hyperthyroidism. V usage is TRBV29-1 and J usage is TRBJ2-7; D gene ambiguous. Sequencing was done on a sample of blood. The CDR3 loop is CSVASGPRFYEQYF. The DNA of the CDR3 is TGCAGCGTCGCGAGTGGACCCCGCTTCTACGAGCAGTACTTC.